This is a list of T cell receptor beta chains from one sample in a study of blood T cell repertoires in COVID-19. Clones were sequenced by immunoSEQ multiplex PCR, and TCRdb holds only the in-frame ones, with some missing. The sample yields 90,000 to 120,000 clones, about 83% seen once. Material: peripheral blood. The source is a woman aged 65 to 85 with acute or convalescent COVID-19. Both conserved end residues are part of each CDR3. The D gene is left open where the match is weak. A clone size is listed for some rows: how often the clone was seen (once, few, many), or a class if it is expanded.

cdr3_aa | cdr3_nt | d_call | v_call | clone_size | j_call
CASSTRQGGNQPQHF | TGTGCCAGTAGTACCCGACAGGGGGGCAATCAGCCCCAGCATTTT | TRBD1 | TRBV19 | . | TRBJ1-5
CASSSTGTTNEKLFF | TGTGCCAGCAGTTCCACAGGGACAACTAATGAAAAACTGTTTTTT | . | TRBV7-9 | few | TRBJ1-4
CASRSGTGNYGYTF | TGTGCCAGCAGGTCCGGGACAGGCAACTATGGCTACACCTTC | TRBD1 | TRBV28 | . | TRBJ1-2
CASFPDRVADNEQFF | TGTGCCAGCTTCCCGGACAGGGTGGCCGACAATGAGCAGTTCTTC | TRBD1 | TRBV18 | . | TRBJ2-1
CASSEDRGLSGYTF | TGTGCCAGCAGTGAGGACAGGGGGCTGTCGGGCTACACCTTC | TRBD1 | TRBV2 | once | TRBJ1-2
CASSPGQGSTEAFF | TGCGCCAGCAGTCCCGGACAGGGAAGTACTGAAGCTTTCTTT | TRBD1 | TRBV10-1 | . | TRBJ1-1
CASSPPGGQNIQYF | TGTGCCAGCAGCCCCCCGGGAGGGCAGAACATTCAGTACTTC | TRBD2 | TRBV6-5 | . | TRBJ2-4
CASSLWQGKGNEQFF | TGTGCCAGCAGCTTGTGGCAGGGAAAGGGCAATGAGCAGTTCTTC | . | TRBV5-8 | . | TRBJ2-1
CASSSHQNGYTF | TGTGCCAGCAGCTCGCACCAGAACGGCTACACCTTC | . | TRBV3-1/TRBV3-2 | few | TRBJ1-2
CASRAGTGLNQPQHF | TGTGCCAGCAGAGCCGGGACAGGACTGAATCAGCCCCAGCATTTT | TRBD1 | TRBV2 | once | TRBJ1-5
CASRVGRDSNQPQHF | TGTGCCAGTAGAGTGGGCCGGGATAGCAATCAGCCCCAGCATTTT | . | TRBV19 | . | TRBJ1-5
CASSSGNEKLFF | TGTGCCAGCAGTTCGGGGAATGAAAAACTGTTTTTT | . | TRBV25-1 | . | TRBJ1-4
CASSVTGLPGNEQFF | TGTGCCAGCAGCGTAACGGGACTACCTGGCAATGAGCAGTTCTTC | TRBD2 | TRBV9 | once | TRBJ2-1
CAISESYAGDSEQYF | TGTGCCATCAGTGAGTCGTATGCGGGGGACTCCGAGCAGTACTTC | TRBD2 | TRBV10-3 | . | TRBJ2-7
CASSHGVGGEKLFF | TGTGCCAGCAGCCATGGCGTGGGGGGGGAAAAACTGTTTTTT | . | TRBV3-1/TRBV3-2 | . | TRBJ1-4
CSATGYTEAFF | TGCAGTGCTACAGGGTACACTGAAGCTTTCTTT | . | TRBV20-1 | . | TRBJ1-1
CASRDPGQYNQPQHF | TGTGCCAGTAGAGACCCGGGACAGTACAATCAGCCCCAGCATTTT | TRBD1 | TRBV19 | . | TRBJ1-5
CASSLDRGRYEQYF | TGCGCCAGCAGCTTGGACAGGGGACGGTACGAGCAGTACTTC | TRBD1 | TRBV5-1 | once | TRBJ2-7
CASSLAGPGNTIYF | TGTGCCAGCAGCCTCGCAGGTCCTGGAAACACCATATATTTT | . | TRBV6-5 | once | TRBJ1-3
CASSIAPHRGDQPQHF | TGTGCCAGTAGTATAGCCCCACACAGGGGCGATCAGCCCCAGCATTTT | TRBD1 | TRBV19 | . | TRBJ1-5
CASSEGQGSYNEQFF | TGTGCCAGCAGTGAGGGACAGGGGTCCTACAATGAGCAGTTCTTC | TRBD1 | TRBV2 | once | TRBJ2-1
CASSPLDLQTQYF | TGTGCCAGCTCACCCCTGGACTTACAGACCCAGTACTTC | . | TRBV18 | . | TRBJ2-5
CASALGGLAKNIQYF | TGTGCCAGCGCTCTCGGGGGGCTCGCCAAAAACATTCAGTACTTC | . | TRBV2 | . | TRBJ2-4
CASSTTGSNTEAFF | TGTGCCAGTAGTACTACAGGTTCGAACACTGAAGCTTTCTTT | . | TRBV19 | . | TRBJ1-1
CASSVGLDRGNIQYF | TGTGCCAGCAGCGTAGGTTTGGACAGAGGGAACATTCAGTACTTC | . | TRBV9 | . | TRBJ2-4
CASSERTSLTDTQYF | TGTGCCAGCAGCGAGAGGACTAGCCTCACAGATACGCAGTATTTT | TRBD2 | TRBV7-3 | . | TRBJ2-3
CASSLSAGGADTQYF | TGTGCCAGCAGTTTGTCAGCGGGAGGGGCAGATACGCAGTATTTT | TRBD2 | TRBV28 | . | TRBJ2-3
CASSRDRMVNEQFF | TGTGCCAGTAGTAGGGACAGAATGGTCAATGAGCAGTTCTTC | TRBD1 | TRBV19 | once | TRBJ2-1
CASSEGSSTGLYGYTF | TGTGCCAGCAGTGAAGGGAGTTCGACAGGGCTCTATGGCTACACCTTC | TRBD1 | TRBV6-1 | . | TRBJ1-2
CASSYREQAYNEQFF | TGTGCCAGCAGCTACCGGGAGCAGGCGTACAATGAGCAGTTCTTC | . | TRBV5-8 | . | TRBJ2-1
CASSLLLGPIYEQYF | TGTGCCAGCAGTTTACTACTGGGCCCCATCTACGAGCAGTACTTC | . | TRBV27 | . | TRBJ2-7
CASSKGPGNWGQDYEQFF | TGTGCCAGCAGCAAAGGTCCAGGAAACTGGGGACAGGACTATGAGCAGTTCTTC | . | TRBV21-1 | . | TRBJ2-1
CASSLSFLTSGRDEQFF | TGTGCCAGCAGCTTATCGTTCTTGACTAGCGGGAGGGATGAGCAGTTCTTC | TRBD2 | TRBV7-2 | . | TRBJ2-1
CAWNFEPSNPEQFF | TGTGCCTGGAACTTCGAGCCCTCGAACCCTGAGCAGTTCTTC | . | TRBV30 | few | TRBJ2-1
CASSPGPGGGEKLFF | TGTGCCAGCAGCCCCGGGCCGGGGGGCGGTGAAAAACTGTTTTTT | . | TRBV7-9 | . | TRBJ1-4
CASSLMQGGHNEQFF | TGTGCCAGCAGCTTAATGCAGGGTGGACACAATGAGCAGTTCTTC | . | TRBV7-2 | . | TRBJ2-1